This T cell receptor (beta chain) was documented in a study of radiotherapy plus CTLA-4 blockade in lung cancer. The overall study: Objective response rate was 15% to 20%; disease control rate, less than 40%.

CDR3 length: 14 amino acids. V was shortened by 6 bases and J by 5 bases, with 14 bases between the two germline ends. The germline CDR1 and CDR2 sequences are LNHDA and SQIVND (reference sequence). Focal radiation plus CTLA-4 blockade with ipilimumab was given to patients with chemo-refractory metastatic non-small-cell lung cancer. Whole-study results and caveats: After treatment with radiotherapy plus ipilimumab, TCR clones that came from the tumor expanded in blood. With interferon-beta, early dynamics of blood T cell clones were reported to best predict response.

A remark on this clone: Its antigen is not identified.

TCRdb's copy holds only in-frame clones and misses some; the assay was immunoSEQ multiplex PCR. Of about 66,000 clones in the sample, approximately 82% were seen once. Here the sequenced sample was peripheral blood, taken from a patient treated with radiotherapy plus ipilimumab. The chain uses TRBV19 and TRBJ1-5; perhaps TRBD1 as D (6 bases). This clonotype originated in a human donor with non-small cell lung cancer who had a partial response to radiotherapy plus ipilimumab. Here the CDR3 DNA reads TGTGCCAGTAGAGGGGGGGGCCGCGATCAGCCCCAGCATTTT. This encodes CASRGGGRDQPQHF.